These 21 T cell receptor beta chains originate from one sample sequenced in a study of T cells in Graves' hyperthyroidism and ophthalmopathy. Amplification yielded TCR beta CDR3 regions, with RNA transcripts as the source. The HTBI set primed first-round TCR CDR3 RT-PCR. One entry per CDR3 protein, called by TCRdb with MiXCR from the multiplex PCR reads. This table holds 300,000 to 400,000 distinct CDR3 sequences, approximately 17% found once. Input material: blood. The source of these receptors is a man aged 18 to 30 with Graves' ophthalmopathy.

The genes are TRBV18 and TRBJ2-2, with TRBD2 as a possible D gene (5 bases). Germline V gene lookup returns CDR1 KGHSH and CDR2 LQKENI. This CDR3 contains 14 residues. V was cut by 8 bases and J by 5 bases, with 15 bases left in between. CDR3 protein: CASTHRTGTGELFF. CDR3 bases: TGTGCCAGCACACACCGGACGGGGACCGGGGAGCTGTTTTTT.

This clonotype occurred once. A single base separates this from a much larger clone, so it may be a read error. The chain joins TRBV20-1 to TRBJ2-5; 8 bases agree with TRBD2. There are 14 residues in the CDR3. V was pared by 6 bases and J by 7 bases, with 13 bases of the junction left unmatched. The germline V gene encodes CDR1 DFQATT and CDR2 SNEGSKA (reference sequence). The CDR3 coding sequence is TGCAGTGCCACCCGGCCCGGGGGGGGTGGGACCCAGTACTTC. This translates into CSATRPGGGGTQYF.

This clonotype was recorded at least ten times. The V gene is TRBV7-9, the J gene TRBJ2-1, with 8 bases fitting TRBD1. V gave up 2 bases and J gave up 5 bases; unmatched junction bases: 5. Per the germline V gene, CDR1 is SEHNR and CDR2 is FQNEAQ (reference sequence). The CDR3 extends over 15 amino acids. CDR3 nucleotides: TGTGCCAGCAGCTTAAGTGGACAGGGACACAATGAGCAGTTCTTC. Amino acids: CASSLSGQGHNEQFF.

This chain joins TRBV19 and TRBJ2-5; 9 bases match TRBD1. CDR3 length equals 13 residues. Trimming cost V 10 bases and J 2 bases; bases outside gene matches: 5. CDR1 is LNHDA, CDR2 SQIVND, per germline (reference sequence). The CDR3 bases are TGTGCCACAAGAGGGACAGGGCAAGAGACCCAGTACTTC. This translates into CATRGTGQETQYF. Complete variable domain (other parts from reference TRBV19 and TRBJ2-5): DGGITQSPKYLFRKEGQNVTLSCEQNLNHDAMYWYRQDPGQGLRLIYYSQIVNDFQKGDIAEGYSVSREKKESFPLTVTSAQKNPTAFYLCATRGTGQETQYFGPGTRLLVL.

This clonotype was observed many times. V is TRBV2 and J is TRBJ1-4; D is perhaps TRBD1 (5 bases). V lost 9 bases and J 3 bases, leaving 11 bases between the germline ends. Germline CDR1 is SNHLY and CDR2 is FYNNEI. The CDR3 runs 13 residues. CDR3 amino acids: CARKDTSNEKLFF. The CDR3 nucleotides are TGTGCCAGGAAGGACACTTCTAATGAAAAACTGTTTTTT.

The sample holds many counts of this clonotype. The rearrangement joins TRBV2 to TRBJ2-1; 7 bases match TRBD1. This CDR3 spans 12 amino acids. J was trimmed by 10 bases and V by 4 bases; bases with no gene match: 4. The germline V gene has CDR1 SNHLY and CDR2 FYNNEI. The CDR3 region is CASSGQGEEQFF. The CDR3 DNA sequence: TGTGCCAGCAGTGGACAGGGTGAAGAGCAGTTCTTC.

This clonotype was detected many times. The gene calls are TRBV7-3 and TRBJ2-3; TRBD1 agrees at 8 bases. The CDR3 runs to 14 residues. V lost 3 bases and J lost 1; bases outside the gene matches: 0. Germline CDR1 reads SGHTA; CDR2 reads FQGTGA. CDR3 in DNA: TGTGCCAGCAGCTTGACAGGGGGCACAGATACGCAGTATTTT. Protein sequence: CASSLTGGTDTQYF.

The table lists this clonotype with a few counts. The chain combines TRBV5-1 with TRBJ2-2; D is ambiguous. The CDR3 runs to 12 residues. Germline V CDR1 and CDR2: SGHRS, YFSETQ. V lost 6 bases and J 6 bases, leaving 9 bases between the germline ends. The CDR3 nucleotides read TGCGCCAGCACAGCCGGGTCCGGGGAGCTGTTTTTT. This gives the protein CASTAGSGELFF.

This clonotype was observed many times. J is TRBJ1-4 and V is TRBV3-1; D gene uncertain. V was cut by 5 bases and J by 4 bases, with 14 bases left in between. CDR1 is LGHDT, CDR2 YNNKEL, per germline (reference sequence). The CDR3 has 15 amino acids. The CDR3: CASSIEGQDNEKLFF. In DNA, the CDR3 is TGTGCCAGCAGCATTGAAGGCCAGGATAATGAAAAACTGTTTTTT.

This clonotype appeared many times. CDR3 protein: CAISPGTSGTYEQYF. The CDR3 nucleotides read TGTGCCATCAGTCCCGGGACTAGCGGAACCTACGAGCAGTACTTC. This chain uses TRBV10-3 with TRBJ2-7, with 11 positions matching TRBD2. Germline V gene lookup returns CDR1 ENHRY and CDR2 SYGVKD. The trim removed 5 bases at V and 2 bases at J, leaving 5 bases unmatched. CDR3 length: 15 residues.

This clonotype was detected a few times. The V and J genes are TRBV25-1 and TRBJ2-5; 7 bases are shared with TRBD2. Germline lookup yields CDR1 MGHDK and CDR2 SYGVNS. The CDR3 length is 19 residues. V dropped 0 bases and J dropped 4; count of bases not matched to a gene: 17. CDR3 sequence: CASSEYIQEGLRERETQYF. Written as DNA, the CDR3 is TGTGCCAGCAGTGAATATATTCAGGAGGGCCTGCGGGAGAGAGAGACCCAGTACTTC.

This clonotype was counted ten times or more. This CDR3 reads CASSYSLTGNQPQHF. The CDR3 DNA reads TGTGCCAGCAGTTACTCGTTGACAGGGAATCAGCCCCAGCATTTT. The chain recombines TRBV6-5 with TRBJ1-5; 7 nucleotides line up with TRBD1. CDR1 MNHEY and CDR2 SVGAGI come from the germline V gene. With 0 bases clipped from V and 4 bases from J, the junction kept 3 bases outside the gene matches. The CDR3 covers 15 residues.

This clonotype was recorded many times. This chain uses TRBV12-3 or TRBV12-4 with TRBJ2-1; 15 bases are shared with TRBD2. This CDR3 has 17 amino acids. After removal of 5 bases from V and 4 bases from J, the junction contained 6 bases not matched to a gene. CDR3 loop: CASSPQGLAGGYNEQFF. The CDR3 DNA sequence: TGTGCCAGCAGTCCCCAGGGACTAGCGGGGGGTTACAATGAGCAGTTCTTC.

The chain recombines TRBV5-4 with TRBJ1-2; 7 bases are a match to TRBD1. J was trimmed by 2 bases and V by 2 bases; bases with no gene match: 6. The CDR3 totals 15 residues. The germline V gene has CDR1 SGHNT and CDR2 YYREEE (reference sequence). CDR3 residues: CASSFSLTGNYGYTF. In nucleotides, the CDR3 is TGTGCCAGCAGCTTCAGCCTGACAGGGAACTATGGCTACACCTTC.

Concerning this clonotype itself: One end of the junction fails to match germline, which may point to a read error. The V gene is TRBV5-1, the J gene TRBJ2-2, with D possibly called TRBD1 or TRBD2 (6 bases each). Germline V gene lookup returns CDR1 SGHRS and CDR2 YFSETQ. The CDR3 totals 15 residues. The CDR3 here is CASSLFGGPTGELFF. The CDR3 bases are TGTGCCAGCAGCTTGTTTGGGGGGCCCACCGGGGAGCTGTTTTTT.

This chain uses TRBV4-2 with TRBJ2-3; the D is unclear. Germline V gene lookup returns CDR1 LGHNA and CDR2 YNFKEQ. V was shortened by 1 base and J by 8 bases, with 10 bases between the two germline ends. CDR3 length equals 13 residues. The CDR3 loop is CASSQARLGTQYF. CDR3 DNA sequence: TGTGCCAGCAGCCAAGCTAGGTTGGGTACGCAGTATTTT.

There are a few counts of this clonotype. The genes are TRBV6-5 and TRBJ2-5; TRBD2 is a possible D gene (6 bases). V lost 0 bases and J lost 4, with 15 bases in between. The length of the CDR3 is 16 residues. Germline CDR1 and CDR2: MNHEY and SVGAGI. The CDR3 loop reads CASSYSLTGGLETQYF. CDR3 DNA: TGTGCCAGCAGTTACTCACTAACCGGGGGTTTAGAGACCCAGTACTTC.

The chain is built from TRBV2 and TRBJ2-2; D gene ambiguous. This CDR3 comprises 13 residues. CDR1 SNHLY and CDR2 FYNNEI come from the germline V gene. Trimming pared 2 bases from V and 3 bases from J, leaving 4 bases between. In DNA form, the CDR3 reads TGTGCCAGCAGTGAAATACACACCGGGGAGCTGTTTTTT. Encoded protein: CASSEIHTGELFF.

In its sample, this clonotype was seen many times. The chain combines TRBV20-1 with TRBJ2-3, with D possibly being TRBD1 (5 bases). This CDR3 is 18 amino acids long. CDR1 DFQATT and CDR2 SNEGSKA come from the germline V gene (reference sequence). V was pared by 0 bases and J by 4 bases, with 23 bases between. The CDR3 sequence: CSARDPLIGAGLSDTQYF. CDR3 coding DNA: TGCAGTGCTAGAGATCCCTTGATAGGGGCCGGGTTATCAGATACGCAGTATTTT.

The CDR3 nucleotides read TGCAGTGCCAAGACCGGGACTAGCGGGGGTATATCAGATACGCAGTATTTT. This translates into CSAKTGTSGGISDTQYF. The J gene is TRBJ2-3, the V gene TRBV20-1; 14 bases match TRBD2. Germline assignment: CDR1 DFQATT and CDR2 SNEGSKA (reference sequence). The CDR3 runs to 17 residues. V lost 6 bases and J lost 4; bases outside the gene matches: 12.

This clonotype has more than one count but fewer than ten. A read error is possible here, since a much larger clone lies one base away. This sequence joins TRBV3-1 and TRBJ2-3; D is unclear. There are 13 residues in the CDR3. From germline, CDR1 is LGHDT and CDR2 YNNKEL (reference sequence). V lost 8 bases and J lost 6, with 15 bases in between. The CDR3 is CASGSDRWDTQYF. CDR3 in DNA: TGTGCCAGCGGCTCGGACCGTTGGGATACGCAGTATTTT.